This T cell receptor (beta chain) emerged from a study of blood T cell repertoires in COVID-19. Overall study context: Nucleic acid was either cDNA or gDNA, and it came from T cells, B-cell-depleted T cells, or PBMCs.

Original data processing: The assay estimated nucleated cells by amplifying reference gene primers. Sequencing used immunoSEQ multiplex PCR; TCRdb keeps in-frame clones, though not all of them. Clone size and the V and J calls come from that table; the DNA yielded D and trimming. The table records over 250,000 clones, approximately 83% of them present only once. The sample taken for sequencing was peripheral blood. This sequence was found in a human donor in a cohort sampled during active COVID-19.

The CDR3 is CASPVGWWRESRDTQYF. The CDR3 DNA reads TGTGCCAGCCCCGTGGGGTGGTGGCGGGAGTCTAGAGATACGCAGTATTTT. The chain carries TRBV5-8 and TRBJ2-3, with 7 nucleotides matching TRBD2. Germline assignment: CDR1 SGHTS and CDR2 YDEGEE. Trimming took 7 bases from V and 5 from J; bases not matched to a gene: 19. The CDR3 length is 17 residues. Supplemented by reference TRBV5-8 and TRBJ2-3, the full variable domain reads EAGVTQSPTHLIKTRGQQATLRCSPISGHTSVYWYQQALGLGLQFLLWYDEGEERNRGNFPPRFSGRQFPNYSSELNVNALELEDSALYLCASPVGWWRESRDTQYFGPGTRLTVL.